This T cell receptor (beta chain) was sequenced in a study of blood T cell repertoires in COVID-19 (TCRdb year 2020). Study-level background: The collaborator samples originated in the United States, Italy and Spain and spanned the acute and convalescent phases of COVID-19. Deeply sampled blood TCRbeta repertoires from subjects exposed to, actively infected with, or recovered from COVID-19 were included in the dataset. The material from the prospective study consisted of cDNA or gDNA derived from T cells, B-cell-depleted T cells, or PBMCs. A de-identified subject ID, COVID-19 status, age in years and sex were almost always included in the sample metadata. The repertoires were released in a freely available public database intended as a resource for research on the immune response to SARS-CoV-2. HLA class I and class II types, where available, came from metadata supplied by the sample provider rather than from assay-based typing. Samples were obtained from the ongoing ImmuneRACE study (first 160 participants) and from about 1,300 subjects provided by 6 global collaborators. The full study reports these points: The amount of clinical and demographic metadata varied by source and participant and was provided uncurated.

TCRbeta CDR3 regions were amplified from genomic DNA by means of the immunoSEQ Assay, a bias-controlled multiplex PCR. Under the source paper's analysis protocol: The number of nucleated cells in each sample was estimated by amplification of reference gene primers within the assay. To quantify the absolute abundance of each unique TCRbeta CDR3 rearrangement, sequence reads were collapsed and filtered. For each sample, productive Simpson clonality was calculated by taking the square root of Simpson's diversity index across productive rearrangements. TCRdb provides this immuneACCESS table in a form limited to in-frame rearrangements. Some clones are lacking; in checked studies, under half of them reflect an unresolved V gene, and why the rest are absent is not known. From that table come the V and J calls and clone size; the DNA was used to work out D and trimming. This sample comprises about 230,000 clones, roughly 79% of them detected only once. The top ten constitute roughly 8% of the sample.

One collaborating source in Seattle enrolled patients while the patients were actively infected and followed the patients over time throughout the course of disease. Each collaborating institution followed its own protocols to collect whole blood in K2EDTA tubes. For TCRbeta analysis, collaborator samples were shipped as frozen whole blood, as isolated PBMCs, or as DNA extracted from either sample type. CDR1 and CDR2, looked up from the germline V gene, are ENHRY and SYGVKD. The CDR3 covers 13 residues, taking in both the cysteine and the phenylalanine. Here the CDR3 DNA is all that survives: 39 bases in frame from base 1. Trimming at the junction amounts to 0 bases on V and 5 bases on J, and the germline ends lie 7 bases apart. To note about this clone: What antigen it recognizes has not been identified. Base qualities are not provided; no much larger clone lies one nucleotide away. Other DNA sequences in the same sample also yield this CDR3.

This TCR derives from a woman at least 80 years old with COVID-19, enrolled during active disease. The source material was peripheral blood. The rearrangement joined TRBV10-3 to TRBJ1-1, with the D gene too uncertain to name. The sequenced DNA is TGTGCCATCAGTGAGTCGAGCGGGACTGAAGCTTTCTTT. It translates as CAISESSGTEAFF.